One and the same sample provided the 24 T cell receptor beta chains below, sequenced in a study of T cell responses to AZD1222 COVID-19 vaccine. Profiling relied on immunoSEQ multiplex PCR, and the TCRdb table lists in-frame clones only, not all of them. The data contain about 150,000 clones, 93% of them singletons. The sample was peripheral blood, taken on day 0 of AZD1222 vaccination. Every receptor here comes from an adult in good health.

This clone was seen a single time. The rearrangement uses TRBV20-1 and TRBJ1-1; D is unclear. The germline V and J ends were trimmed by 5 bases and 3 bases, with 7 bases remaining between them. Germline V gene lookup returns CDR1 DFQATT and CDR2 SNEGSKA (reference sequence). The CDR3 loop spans 11 amino acids. Here the CDR3 DNA reads TGCAGTGCTCCTTCCGACACTGAAGCTTTCTTT. This codes for CSAPSDTEAFF.

The chain recombines TRBV7-8 with TRBJ1-1, with a weak D call TRBD1 (5 bases). Germline V CDR1 and CDR2: SGHVS, FQNEAQ. The CDR3 is 12 residues long. V was cut by 3 bases and J by 10 bases, with 12 bases left in between. DNA for the CDR3: TGTGCCAGCAGCTTTCCGGGGGTGAGAGCTTTCTTT. It translates to CASSFPGVRAFF.

The CDR3 DNA sequence: TGTGCCAGCAGCCTGACAGGGCTGGAGCTGTTTTTT. This sequence encodes CASSLTGLELFF. V is TRBV3-1 (or the pseudogene TRBV3-2) and J is TRBJ2-2, with TRBD1 matching over 7 bases. The ends lost 4 bases at V and 10 bases at J; junction bases unmatched: 3. The CDR3 contains 12 residues. CDR1 and CDR2 from the germline V gene are LGHDT and YNNKEL (reference sequence).

The rearrangement uses TRBV11-3 and TRBJ2-3, with D possibly TRBD2 on 7 matching bases. V was clipped by 1 base and J by 4 bases, with 15 bases between them. CDR3 length: 16 amino acids. Looked up from germline, CDR1 is SGHNT and CDR2 is YENEEA. CDR3 DNA sequence: TGTGCCAGCAGCTTAGGATGGGGGGGCGAAGCAGATACGCAGTATTTT. Translation gives CASSLGWGGEADTQYF.

The V call is TRBV5-4, the J call TRBJ1-4; D unresolved. Trimming shortened V by 4 bases and J by 8 bases, and 9 bases separated the two germline ends. The CDR3 has 12 amino acids. Germline V gene sequence: CDR1 SGHNT, CDR2 YYREEE (reference sequence). CDR3: CASSLTGEKLFF. Written as DNA, the CDR3 is TGTGCCAGCAGCCTGACTGGGGAAAAACTGTTTTTT.

The chain uses TRBV6-6 and TRBJ1-4; 7 bases are a match to TRBD1. From germline, CDR1 is MNHNY and CDR2 SVGAGI (reference sequence). The CDR3 spans 15 residues. V trimming: 8 bases; J trimming: 3 bases; junction bases outside the gene matches: 9. CDR3 in DNA: TGTGCCAGCGTTTTTACCGGGACAGCTAATGAAAAACTGTTTTTT. Protein: CASVFTGTANEKLFF.

The chain is built from TRBV28 and TRBJ2-7, with 9 positions matching TRBD1. The CDR3 runs 14 residues. Germline CDR1 is MDHEN and CDR2 is SYDVKM. With 1 base clipped from V and 7 bases from J, the junction kept 5 bases outside the gene matches. The CDR3 protein is CASSLYTGGEEQYF. The CDR3 DNA reads as TGTGCCAGCAGTTTATATACAGGGGGCGAGGAGCAGTACTTC. The full variable domain, completed using reference TRBV28 and TRBJ2-7, is DVKVTQSSRYLVKRTGEKVFLECVQDMDHENMFWYRQDPGLGLRLIYFSYDVKMKEKGDIPEGYSVSREKKERFSLILESASTNQTSMYLCASSLYTGGEEQYFGPGTRLTVT.

This clone was counted once. V usage is TRBV19 and J usage is TRBJ1-4; the D gene is possibly TRBD1 (5 bases). Germline V lookup: CDR1 LNHDA, CDR2 SQIVND (reference sequence). V lost 6 bases and J 4 bases, leaving 12 bases between the germline ends. There are 14 residues in the CDR3. CDR3 coding DNA: TGTGCCAGTAGACCCGGGACTGGTAATGAAAAACTGTTTTTT. It yields the protein CASRPGTGNEKLFF. Combining the CDR3 with reference TRBV19 and TRBJ1-4 gives the whole variable domain DGGITQSPKYLFRKEGQNVTLSCEQNLNHDAMYWYRQDPGQGLRLIYYSQIVNDFQKGDIAEGYSVSREKKESFPLTVTSAQKNPTAFYLCASRPGTGNEKLFFGSGTQLSVL.

A remark on this clone: The junction departs from the called germline gene at one end, perhaps through a read error. V gene TRBV14 combines with J gene TRBJ2-7, with TRBD1 identical over 7 bases. The CDR3 totals 15 residues. Germline V CDR1 and CDR2: SGHDN, FVKESK. The CDR3 is CASSEDREYTYEQYF. DNA for the CDR3: TGTGCCAGCAGCGAAGACAGGGAGTACACCTACGAGCAGTACTTC.

The CDR3 loop is CASSQAGGGLGEQYF. CDR3 DNA: TGTGCCAGCAGCCAAGCTGGCGGGGGCCTAGGCGAGCAGTACTTC. The chain combines TRBV3-1 (or the pseudogene TRBV3-2) with TRBJ2-7, with D possibly TRBD2 on 7 matching bases. Trimming stripped 1 base from V and 6 bases from J, with 16 bases between. The CDR3 runs 15 residues. Germline V gene data show CDR1 as LGHDT and CDR2 as YNNKEL (reference sequence).

CDR3 coding DNA: TGTGCCAGCAGCCAAGATTTAGCTAGGGGTCAGCCCCAGCATTTT. This translates into CASSQDLARGQPQHF. This chain uses TRBV3-1 (or the pseudogene TRBV3-2) with TRBJ1-5, with TRBD1 as a possible D gene (5 bases). Trimming took 0 bases from V and 6 from J, leaving 12 bases between them. Germline values: CDR1 LGHDT, CDR2 YNNKEL (reference sequence). This CDR3 region has 15 residues.

The rearrangement links TRBV2 to TRBJ1-1; D ambiguous. The V gene lost 9 bases and the J gene lost 0 bases, with 14 bases spanning the gap. Germline V gene data show CDR1 as SNHLY and CDR2 as FYNNEI. This CDR3 contains 14 residues. The CDR3 here is CASKVGRVNTEAFF. The CDR3, as DNA: TGTGCCAGTAAGGTAGGGCGGGTGAACACTGAAGCTTTCTTT. The full variable domain, rest sourced from reference TRBV2 and TRBJ1-1, is EPEVTQTPSHQVTQMGQEVILRCVPISNHLYFYWYRQILGQKVEFLVSFYNNEISEKSEIFDDQFSVERPDGSNFTLKIRSTKLEDSAMYFCASKVGRVNTEAFFGQGTRLTVV.

The rearrangement joins TRBV6-2 or TRBV6-3 to TRBJ1-6; D is uncertain. Germline loops: CDR1 MNHEY, CDR2 SVGEGT. CDR3 length: 16 residues. Trimming shortened V by 2 bases and J by 0 bases, and 8 bases separated the two germline ends. Written as DNA, the CDR3 is TGTGCCAGCAGTTACGGGCTTTCCTCCTATAATTCACCCCTCCACTTT. Amino acids: CASSYGLSSYNSPLHF.

This chain uses TRBV28 with TRBJ1-3; the D is unclear. Germline loops: CDR1 MDHEN, CDR2 SYDVKM. The germline V and J ends were trimmed by 5 bases and 0 bases, with 8 bases remaining between them. The CDR3 covers 14 residues. The CDR3 DNA follows: TGTGCCAGCAGTCTGGGTTCCTCTGGAAACACCATATATTTT. Amino acids: CASSLGSSGNTIYF. Using reference TRBV28 and TRBJ1-3 for the parts outside the CDR3, the full variable domain is DVKVTQSSRYLVKRTGEKVFLECVQDMDHENMFWYRQDPGLGLRLIYFSYDVKMKEKGDIPEGYSVSREKKERFSLILESASTNQTSMYLCASSLGSSGNTIYFGEGSWLTVV.

Only one count was recorded for this clone. The CDR3 here is CASSPQGRTHTQYF. CDR3 in DNA: TGTGCCAGCAGTCCACAGGGTAGAACCCATACGCAGTATTTT. The V and J genes are TRBV6-5 and TRBJ2-3; D perhaps matches TRBD1 (6 bases). The CDR3 is made up of 14 amino acids. In germline, CDR1 is MNHEY, CDR2 SVGAGI. V lost 5 bases and J lost 7, with 16 bases in between.

The rearrangement links TRBV9 to TRBJ1-1; D remains unclear. This CDR3 spans 16 amino acids. The V gene's germline CDR1 is SGDLS and CDR2 YYNGEE. V was shortened by 0 bases and J by 10 bases, with 22 bases between the two germline ends. The CDR3, as DNA: TGTGCCAGCAGCGTAGGTGGGCAGCCCGACACACCTGGAGCTTTCTTT. Translated: CASSVGGQPDTPGAFF.

The chain uses TRBV5-1 and TRBJ2-5, with a tentative D call TRBD2 (5 bases). Trimming pared 2 bases from V and 2 bases from J, leaving 13 bases between. This CDR3 has 15 amino acids. Germline-derived CDR1 and CDR2 are SGHRS and YFSETQ. CDR3 residues: CASSLAALGQETQYF. CDR3 nucleotide sequence: TGCGCCAGCAGCTTAGCGGCACTAGGACAAGAGACCCAGTACTTC.

The CDR3 sequence: CASSIYGTPNSPLHF. The CDR3 DNA sequence: TGTGCCAGTAGTATATATGGGACACCCAATTCACCCCTCCACTTT. The chain has TRBV19 and TRBJ1-6; perhaps TRBD1 as D (6 bases). There are 15 residues in the CDR3. CDR1 is LNHDA and CDR2 is SQIVND in the germline V gene (reference sequence). V was cut by 2 bases and J by 7 bases, with 12 bases left in between.

The V and J genes are TRBV30 and TRBJ1-2, with 10 bases lining up with TRBD1. Germline lookup yields CDR1 GTSNPN and CDR2 SVGIG (reference sequence). The CDR3 spans 16 residues. V shed 4 bases, J shed 1 base, and the junction held 9 bases outside the gene matches. The CDR3 coding sequence is TGTGCCTGGACCGGGACAGGGGTCTCTCTTAACTATGGCTACACCTTC. Translating gives CAWTGTGVSLNYGYTF. The full variable domain, with the rest looked up from reference TRBV30 and TRBJ1-2, is SQTIHQWPATLVQPVGSPLSLECTVEGTSNPNLYWYRQAAGRGLQLLFYSVGIGQISSEVPQNLSASRPQDRQFILSSKKLLLSDSGFYLCAWTGTGVSLNYGYTFGSGTRLTVV.

The J gene is TRBJ2-3, the V gene TRBV9; the D is unclear. This CDR3 spans 15 amino acids. V lost 3 bases and J 0 bases, leaving 11 bases between the germline ends. The germline V gene has CDR1 SGDLS and CDR2 YYNGEE. CDR3 sequence: CASSAQQTSTDTQYF. In nucleotides, the CDR3 is TGTGCCAGCAGCGCCCAGCAGACTAGCACAGATACGCAGTATTTT.

The chain joins TRBV5-5 to TRBJ2-7, with D perhaps matching TRBD1 or TRBD2 (5 bases each). The CDR3 is 15 amino acids. CDR1 is SGHKS and CDR2 is YYEKEE in the germline V gene (reference sequence). Trimming took off 2 bases at V and 3 bases at J, with 15 bases between the two ends. CDR3 loop: CASSFLGGMIYEQYF. CDR3 coding DNA: TGTGCCAGCAGCTTTCTTGGGGGTATGATCTACGAGCAGTACTTC. The full variable domain, rest sourced from reference TRBV5-5 and TRBJ2-7, is DAGVTQSPTHLIKTRGQQVTLRCSPISGHKSVSWYQQVLGQGPQFIFQYYEKEERGRGNFPDRFSARQFPNYSSELNVNALLLGDSALYLCASSFLGGMIYEQYFGPGTRLTVT.

The chain combines TRBV11-2 with TRBJ1-3; the D gene is possibly TRBD1 (6 bases). The length of the CDR3 is 17 residues. From germline, CDR1 is SGHAT and CDR2 FQNNGV. Trimming pared 5 bases from V and 0 bases from J, leaving 17 bases between. The CDR3 here is CASSGGGALSSGNTIYF. The CDR3 bases are TGTGCCAGCAGCGGAGGGGGGGCCTTGAGCTCTGGAAACACCATATATTTT.

The chain has TRBV18 and TRBJ2-5; D is ambiguous. The CDR3 length is 11 residues. Trimming removed 5 bases from V and 3 bases from J, with 4 bases in between. Looked up from germline, CDR1 is KGHSH and CDR2 is LQKENI. In DNA form, the CDR3 reads TGTGCCAGCTCATCAGAAGAGACCCAGTACTTC. It encodes CASSSEETQYF.

V is TRBV4-1 and J is TRBJ1-1; tentative D call: TRBD1 (5 bases). The germline V and J ends were trimmed by 4 bases and 0 bases, with 15 bases remaining between them. The germline V gene encodes CDR1 MGHRA and CDR2 YSYEKL. The CDR3 spans 16 residues. DNA for the CDR3: TGCGCCAGCAGCCGGGGCGAGGGGATCTTGAACACTGAAGCTTTCTTT. Its protein product is CASSRGEGILNTEAFF.